Below, 23 T cell receptor beta chains from the same sample are listed, as sequenced in a study of blood T cell repertoires in COVID-19. Clones were sequenced by immunoSEQ multiplex PCR, and TCRdb holds only the in-frame ones, with some missing. The sample lists more than 300,000 clones; 88% were seen once. The sample consisted of PBMCs or T cells enriched from blood (not recorded which). The receptors derive from a woman between 18 and 29 years old who had recovered from COVID-19.

In this sample, this clone turned up a few times. The gene calls are TRBV6-5 and TRBJ2-3, with TRBD1 matching over 10 bases. The V gene end was trimmed by 2 bases and the J gene end by 3 bases; junction bases not matched to a gene: 5. The CDR3 consists of 16 residues. Germline CDR1 is MNHEY and CDR2 is SVGAGI. The CDR3 sequence is CASSYPGTGATDTQYF. The CDR3 nucleotides are TGTGCCAGCAGTTACCCCGGGACAGGGGCAACAGATACGCAGTATTTT.

This clone has only one observation. The V call is TRBV2, the J call TRBJ1-4; D call uncertain. V lost 0 bases and J lost 0, with 8 bases in between. Germline loops: CDR1 SNHLY, CDR2 FYNNEI. The CDR3 runs 16 residues. CDR3: CASSEARRTTNEKLFF. For the CDR3, the DNA is TGTGCCAGCAGTGAAGCTAGGCGGACAACTAATGAAAAACTGTTTTTT.

V and J are TRBV15 and TRBJ2-7, with 8 bases lining up with TRBD2. Losses at the gene ends were 5 bases for V and 2 bases for J; bases not matched to a gene: 5. Looked up from germline, CDR1 is LNHNV and CDR2 is YYDKDF (reference sequence). The CDR3 is made up of 14 amino acids. DNA for the CDR3: TGTGCCACCAGCGGCGGGGGGACTACCTACGAGCAGTACTTC. Translated, it gives CATSGGGTTYEQYF.

The J gene is TRBJ1-5, the V gene TRBV6-5, with D maybe TRBD1 (6 bases). V was cut by 10 bases and J by 4 bases, with 20 bases left in between. Per germline, CDR1 MNHEY and CDR2 SVGAGI. The CDR3 is 15 amino acids. The CDR3 loop reads CATQRGALPNQPQHF. For the CDR3, the DNA is TGTGCCACTCAGCGGGGGGCCCTCCCTAATCAGCCCCAGCATTTT.

This clone was recorded a few times. The chain combines TRBV6-5 with TRBJ1-2; tentative D call: TRBD1 (5 bases). The CDR3 extends over 13 amino acids. V was shortened by 7 bases and J by 4 bases, with 13 bases between the two germline ends. Germline V CDR1 and CDR2: MNHEY, SVGAGI. The chain's CDR3 is CASTNDRFYGYTF. The CDR3, as DNA: TGTGCCAGCACCAACGACAGATTCTATGGCTACACCTTC.

The J gene is TRBJ1-3, the V gene TRBV14; TRBD1 matches at 10 bases. CDR1 is SGHDN and CDR2 is FVKESK in the germline V gene. Losses at the gene ends were 4 bases for V and 0 bases for J; bases not matched to a gene: 9. This CDR3 region has 18 residues. CDR3 region: CASSLIGTGAISGNTIYF. The CDR3 nucleotides are TGTGCCAGCAGCCTCATTGGGACAGGGGCGATCTCTGGAAACACCATATATTTT.

This clone was counted once. This chain connects TRBV4-1 to TRBJ1-2; no reliable D call. The CDR3 is 14 amino acids. V was pared by 1 base and J by 6 bases, with 12 bases between. Germline assignment: CDR1 MGHRA and CDR2 YSYEKL. CDR3 sequence (DNA): TGCGCCAGCAGCCAAGGACTTCCGGGGAATGGCTACACCTTC. It translates to CASSQGLPGNGYTF.

The rearrangement uses TRBV7-2 and TRBJ1-1; D unclear. Per the germline V gene, CDR1 is SGHTA and CDR2 is FQGNSA. Trimming removed 1 base at V and 11 bases at J, with 17 bases between. The CDR3 length is 14 residues. CDR3 DNA sequence: TGTGCCAGCAGCTTAGGGGCGCACGACATCGGCGCTTTCTTT. Encoded protein: CASSLGAHDIGAFF.

The J gene is TRBJ1-2, the V gene TRBV5-6; D is ambiguous. Germline V gives CDR1 SGHDT, CDR2 YYEEEE. The V end was cut by 2 bases, the J end by 2 bases, with 16 bases between. This CDR3 has 16 amino acids. This CDR3 reads CASSFPETPTNYGYTF. CDR3 DNA: TGTGCCAGCAGCTTTCCCGAGACACCAACAAACTATGGCTACACCTTC. Using reference TRBV5-6 and TRBJ1-2 for the parts outside the CDR3, the full variable domain is DAGVTQSPTHLIKTRGQQVTLRCSPKSGHDTVSWYQQALGQGPQFIFQYYEEEERQRGNFPDRFSGHQFPNYSSELNVNALLLGDSALYLCASSFPETPTNYGYTFGSGTRLTVV.

V gene TRBV4-3 combines with J gene TRBJ1-2; 9 bases align to TRBD1. With 0 bases clipped from V and 7 bases from J, the junction kept 9 bases outside the gene matches. CDR1 and CDR2 from the germline V gene are LGHNA and YSLEER. The CDR3 contains 16 residues. The CDR3 nucleotides read TGCGCCAGCAGCCAAGACGTAGGGACAGGGTTTCGTGGCTACACCTTC. Encoded protein: CASSQDVGTGFRGYTF.

This sequence joins TRBV10-3 and TRBJ2-2, with a weak D call TRBD1 (6 bases). Germline CDR1 and CDR2: ENHRY and SYGVKD. Trimming left V 9 bases short and J 5 bases short, with 13 bases between. This CDR3 has 13 residues. CDR3 loop: CAISQGQTGELFF. The CDR3 DNA follows: TGTGCCATTAGCCAGGGGCAAACCGGGGAGCTGTTTTTT.

The CDR3 here is CASNAGAKETQYF. CDR3 nucleotides: TGTGCCAGCAACGCGGGGGCCAAAGAGACCCAGTACTTC. This sequence joins TRBV28 and TRBJ2-5, with TRBD2 as a possible D gene (7 bases). The CDR3 extends over 13 amino acids. The germline V gene has CDR1 MDHEN and CDR2 SYDVKM. Trimming stripped 7 bases from V and 3 bases from J, with 12 bases between.

The rearrangement joins TRBV6-4 to TRBJ1-2; D is unresolved. The CDR3 extends over 14 amino acids. Germline V gives CDR1 MRHNA, CDR2 SNTAGT. The V gene lost 2 bases and the J gene lost 4 bases, with 11 bases spanning the gap. CDR3 bases: TGTGCCAGCAGTGACGGGCACACTGGCTATGGCTACACCTTC. Amino acid sequence: CASSDGHTGYGYTF.

The V gene is TRBV5-1, the J gene TRBJ2-1; TRBD1 agrees at 9 bases. This CDR3 region has 17 residues. Germline CDR1 SGHRS, CDR2 YFSETQ. V was pared by 1 base and J by 4 bases, with 9 bases of the junction left unmatched. The CDR3 nucleotides are TGCGCCAGCAGCTTGTTAGAGTATGGGACAGGGTACAATGAGCAGTTCTTC. Encoded protein: CASSLLEYGTGYNEQFF. Looking up the rest from reference TRBV5-1 and TRBJ2-1 gives the full variable domain: KAGVTQTPRYLIKTRGQQVTLSCSPISGHRSVSWYQQTPGQGLQFLFEYFSETQRNKGNFPGRFSGRQFSNSRSEMNVSTLELGDSALYLCASSLLEYGTGYNEQFFGPGTRLTVL.

The genes are TRBV5-4 and TRBJ1-2; 7 bases are shared with TRBD1. The germline V gene encodes CDR1 SGHNT and CDR2 YYREEE (reference sequence). CDR3 length equals 14 residues. V shed 0 bases and J 8 bases; nucleotides not matched to a gene: 7. The DNA for the CDR3 is TGTGCCAGCAGCTTGGAGACAGGGTGGCACGGCTACACCTTC. Its protein is CASSLETGWHGYTF.

The chain employs TRBV4-2 and TRBJ1-1; D might be TRBD1 (5 bases). The CDR3 contains 14 residues. V gave up 0 bases and J gave up 6 bases, with 11 bases separating them. Germline V gives CDR1 LGHNA, CDR2 YNFKEQ. As DNA, the CDR3 is TGTGCCAGCAGCCAAGATCTTAGGGGCCCTGAAGCTTTCTTT. Translated, it gives CASSQDLRGPEAFF.

The CDR3 spells CAWSHTYGYTF. The CDR3 DNA reads TGTGCCTGGAGCCACACATATGGCTACACCTTC. The rearrangement joins TRBV30 to TRBJ1-2; D is unclear. The germline V gene has CDR1 GTSNPN and CDR2 SVGIG (reference sequence). The CDR3 consists of 11 residues. Trimming took 3 bases from V and 5 from J, leaving 7 bases between them.

V gene TRBV6-5 combines with J gene TRBJ2-4; a possible D gene is TRBD2 (5 bases). Per the germline V gene, CDR1 is MNHEY and CDR2 is SVGAGI. Trimming took off 0 bases at V and 4 bases at J, with 10 bases between the two ends. CDR3 length: 15 residues. The CDR3 loop is CASSYSGSGKNIQYF. The CDR3 DNA follows: TGTGCCAGCAGTTACTCGGGGTCGGGGAAAAACATTCAGTACTTC.

This rearrangement joins TRBV11-2 to TRBJ2-7; TRBD2 matches at 11 bases. The V gene end was trimmed by 0 bases and the J gene end by 2 bases; junction bases not matched to a gene: 3. The CDR3 loop spans 16 amino acids. Germline V gene data show CDR1 as SGHAT and CDR2 as FQNNGV. CDR3 sequence reads: CASSLDQLAGAYEQYF. In nucleotides, the CDR3 is TGTGCCAGCAGCTTAGATCAACTAGCGGGGGCCTACGAGCAGTACTTC.

The V and J genes are TRBV3-1 (or the pseudogene TRBV3-2) and TRBJ2-6; D perhaps matches TRBD1 (6 bases). The V and J ends lost 4 bases and 3 bases respectively, with 10 bases between them. The CDR3 is 15 residues long. Germline assignment: CDR1 LGHDT and CDR2 YNNKEL (reference sequence). The CDR3 loop reads CASSLQGDGANVLTF. CDR3 sequence (DNA): TGTGCCAGCAGCCTACAGGGAGATGGGGCCAACGTCCTGACTTTC.

The chain couples TRBV6-2 or TRBV6-3 to TRBJ1-2; D is ambiguous. This CDR3 is built from 14 residues. Trimming shortened V by 0 bases and J by 4 bases, and 9 bases separated the two germline ends. Germline CDR1 MNHEY, CDR2 SVGEGT. CDR3 in amino acids: CASSYSSGSYGYTF. For the CDR3, the DNA is TGTGCCAGCAGTTACTCGAGTGGGAGCTATGGCTACACCTTC.

The V gene is TRBV3-1 (or the pseudogene TRBV3-2), the J gene TRBJ2-7; possible D gene TRBD2, 5 bases. The CDR3 is 15 amino acids. Trimming took off 3 bases at V and 2 bases at J, with 14 bases between the two ends. Germline loops: CDR1 LGHDT, CDR2 YNNKEL (reference sequence). The CDR3 region has the DNA TGTGCCAGCAGCCAGACTACACGACATACCTACGAGCAGTACTTC. Protein: CASSQTTRHTYEQYF.

This chain links TRBV29-1 with TRBJ2-2; tentatively, D is TRBD1 (6 bases). CDR1 is SQVTM, CDR2 ANQGSEA, per germline. V was shortened by 7 bases and J by 0 bases, with 15 bases between the two germline ends. This CDR3 spans 15 amino acids. The CDR3 here is CSAVGQNANTGELFF. CDR3 nucleotide sequence: TGCAGCGCCGTAGGACAGAATGCGAACACCGGGGAGCTGTTTTTT.